A selection of T cell receptor beta chains follows, all from one sample in a study of CD8+ T cells in alopecia areata. TCRdb's table, derived via immunoSEQ multiplex PCR, lists solely in-frame clones and lacks some. This sample has 150,000 to 200,000 clones, with around three fifths found just once. Source: CD4+ T cells sorted from blood, taken at week 4, from a patient treated with tofacitinib. These receptors all stem from a human donor with alopecia areata. The CDR3 runs from the conserved cysteine through the conserved F or W. The order of the fields is J gene, clone size, D gene, V gene, CDR3 DNA, CDR3 protein. D genes are given only for firm matches. Only part of the rows carry a size: once, few, many, or a class if the clone is expanded.

>TRBJ2-3|NA|NA|TRBV7-8
TGTGCCAGCAGCTCCCGAACGTCAGATACGCAGTATTTT
CASSSRTSDTQYF
>TRBJ2-6|NA|NA|TRBV5-8
TGTGCCAGCAGCGGGATCGTATGGGCAACTGTCGTGGCCAACGTCCTGACTTTC
CASSGIVWATVVANVLTF
>TRBJ1-1|NA|NA|TRBV6-5
TGTGCCAGCAGTTCCCACGACAGAGACACTGAAGCTTTCTTT
CASSSHDRDTEAFF
>TRBJ2-7|NA|TRBD1|TRBV6-9
TGTGCCAGCAGTTATGGCCGGACAGGGTTAACCTACGAGCAGTACTTC
CASSYGRTGLTYEQYF
>TRBJ2-3|once|NA|TRBV6-6
TGTGCCAGCAACTCCCGGCCCTCTCAAGGCACAGATACGCAGTATTTT
CASNSRPSQGTDTQYF
>TRBJ1-6|NA|NA|TRBV6-6
TGTGCCAGCAGGATGGCAAATTCACCCCTCCACTTT
CASRMANSPLHF
>TRBJ2-3|NA|TRBD1|TRBV29-1
TGCAGCGCCCCAGGGGGCGAATACACAGATACGCAGTATTTT
CSAPGGEYTDTQYF
>TRBJ1-6|NA|NA|TRBV14
TGTGCCAGCAGCCCCGGAGGGACGGATTCACCCCTCCACTTT
CASSPGGTDSPLHF
>TRBJ2-6|NA|TRBD1|TRBV7-9
TGTGCCAGCAGCCATGGACAGGGCCACTCTGGGGCCAACGTCCTGACTTTC
CASSHGQGHSGANVLTF
>TRBJ2-3|few|TRBD2|TRBV30
TGTGCCTGGAGGGAGACTAGCGGGGAGCGCACAGATACGCAGTATTTT
CAWRETSGERTDTQYF
>TRBJ2-6|NA|NA|TRBV30
TGTGCCTGGAGTGTAACCCTCACTAGCTCTGGGGCCAACGTCCTGACTTTC
CAWSVTLTSSGANVLTF
>TRBJ2-1|NA|TRBD2|TRBV30
TGTGCCTGGAGTTCTCTAGCGGGGTCGGCTGAGCAGTTCTTC
CAWSSLAGSAEQFF
>TRBJ2-1|NA|NA|TRBV9
TGTGCCAGCAGCGTAGCTCCTCAAACCCCCACAGGGAGCTCCTACAATGAGCAGTTCTTC
CASSVAPQTPTGSSYNEQFF
>TRBJ1-5|NA|NA|TRBV30
TGTGCCTGGCAGGCGACCGGGCAGCCCCAGCATTTT
CAWQATGQPQHF
>TRBJ1-2|few|TRBD1|TRBV28
TGTGCCAGCAGTTCGCAAGGGACAGCCTATGGCTACACCTTC
CASSSQGTAYGYTF
>TRBJ2-5|NA|TRBD1|TRBV5-4
TGTGCCAGCAGCTTCGACAGGGTGGCAGAGACCCAGTACTTC
CASSFDRVAETQYF
>TRBJ2-3|few|NA|TRBV29-1
TGCAGCGCCGGGACAAGCACAGATACGCAGTATTTT
CSAGTSTDTQYF
>TRBJ1-1|NA|NA|TRBV25-1
TGTGCCAGCAGTGAACTCGATAGGGATGAAGCTTTCTTT
CASSELDRDEAFF
>TRBJ2-5|NA|TRBD2|TRBV5-1
TGCGCCAGCGCACTAGCGGGGGGCCCTCAAGAGACCCAGTACTTC
CASALAGGPQETQYF
>TRBJ1-2|NA|NA|TRBV30
TGTGCCTGGACAAGGGCCGCCTATGGCTACACCTTC
CAWTRAAYGYTF
>TRBJ2-7|few|NA|TRBV5-1
TGCGCCAGCAGTCCCGACAGGATCTCCTACGAGCAGTACTTC
CASSPDRISYEQYF
>TRBJ1-1|NA|NA|TRBV30
TGTGCCTGGAGAGAATTTTCCGGGCGCCGAACAAGAGGAGCTTTCTTT
CAWREFSGRRTRGAFF
>TRBJ2-5|NA|NA|TRBV6-6
TGTGCCAGCAGTTACAAGTATAAAGAGACCCAGTACTTC
CASSYKYKETQYF
>TRBJ1-4|NA|NA|TRBV4-3
TGCGCCAGCAGCAGAGGCCGGGTGGCTAATGAAAAACTGTTTTTT
CASSRGRVANEKLFF
>TRBJ2-3|few|TRBD2|TRBV4-2
TGTGCCAGCAGCCAGACTTCTAGCGGGGTCACAGATACGCAGTATTTT
CASSQTSSGVTDTQYF
>TRBJ1-5|NA|NA|TRBV5-1
TGCGCCAGCAGCGTGACCTGGTCCCAGCATTTT
CASSVTWSQHF
>TRBJ2-7|few|NA|TRBV7-8
TGTGCCAGCAGCTTAGCTCTCACATCCTACGAGCAGTACTTC
CASSLALTSYEQYF
>TRBJ2-3|NA|NA|TRBV6-5
TGTGCCAGCAGTTACTCGACTGGACAGCAGTATTTT
CASSYSTGQQYF
>TRBJ1-1|NA|NA|TRBV6-5
TGTGCCAGCACCCAAACAGGGATAGCAGAAGCTTTCTTT
CASTQTGIAEAFF
>TRBJ1-5|NA|TRBD1|TRBV5-1
TGCGCCAGCAGCTTGGGGACAGGGGGATCTCAGCCCCAGCATTTT
CASSLGTGGSQPQHF
>TRBJ2-1|once|NA|TRBV29-1
TGCAGCGTTGACTCGGACACGCGGGCCTACAATGAGCAGTTCTTC
CSVDSDTRAYNEQFF
>TRBJ1-6|NA|NA|TRBV30
TGTGCCTGGAGCGGTGGGCCTAATTCACCCCTCCACTTT
CAWSGGPNSPLHF
>TRBJ2-1|NA|NA|TRBV30
TGTGCCTGGAGGGCTGTATGGAAGGGCTCCTACAATGAGCAGTTCTTC
CAWRAVWKGSYNEQFF
>TRBJ2-7|NA|TRBD1|TRBV27
TGTGCCAGCAGTCCGCACTACGGGACAGGCAATTACGAGCAGTACTTC
CASSPHYGTGNYEQYF
>TRBJ2-5|NA|NA|TRBV6-5
TGTGCCAGCAGTTACAGGGAGACCCAGTACTTC
CASSYRETQYF
>TRBJ2-5|NA|NA|TRBV4-1
TGCGCCAGCAGCCTAAGGGTCGGAGAGACCCAGTACTTC
CASSLRVGETQYF
>TRBJ1-1|NA|NA|TRBV30
TGTGCCTGGAGTGTCGGTACTGAAGCTTTCTTT
CAWSVGTEAFF
>TRBJ1-1|NA|TRBD1|TRBV2
TGTGCCAGCAGCGTACAGGGGCCCAACACTGAAGCTTTCTTT
CASSVQGPNTEAFF
>TRBJ2-1|NA|NA|TRBV10-3
TGTGCCAGCAGGGGATTAGCCTTCAGTGAGCAGTTCTTC
CASRGLAFSEQFF
>TRBJ1-2|NA|NA|TRBV6-5
TGTGCCAGCAGTACGGGGGCAGCCGGTGGCTACACCTTC
CASSTGAAGGYTF
>TRBJ2-4|NA|NA|TRBV29-1
TGCAGCGGCAGGACTTATGGCAAAAACATTCAGTACTTC
CSGRTYGKNIQYF
>TRBJ2-5|NA|TRBD1|TRBV27
TGTGCCAGCAGTTTTTCCAGGGGGCTCGGGGAGACCCAGTACTTC
CASSFSRGLGETQYF
>TRBJ1-5|NA|TRBD1|TRBV6-6
TGTGCCAGCAGTTACTTGGCGGGACAGGGGAATCAGCCCCAGCATTTT
CASSYLAGQGNQPQHF
>TRBJ2-5|NA|NA|TRBV7-8
TGTGCCAGCAGCTTTGGGGCGGGGCTCCAAGAGACCCAGTACTTC
CASSFGAGLQETQYF
>TRBJ1-1|NA|TRBD1|TRBV9
TGTGCCAGCAGCGTAGGGGTTCCAGGGGGCGTAACTGAAGCTTTCTTT
CASSVGVPGGVTEAFF
>TRBJ1-2|few|NA|TRBV29-1
TGCAGCGTCCTGGATCAGAGCCTGGATGGCTACACCTTC
CSVLDQSLDGYTF
>TRBJ1-2|NA|TRBD1|TRBV5-4
TGTGCCAGCAGCCCCTCCGGGACAGGAGCTTTGGGGTTAGGCTACACCTTC
CASSPSGTGALGLGYTF